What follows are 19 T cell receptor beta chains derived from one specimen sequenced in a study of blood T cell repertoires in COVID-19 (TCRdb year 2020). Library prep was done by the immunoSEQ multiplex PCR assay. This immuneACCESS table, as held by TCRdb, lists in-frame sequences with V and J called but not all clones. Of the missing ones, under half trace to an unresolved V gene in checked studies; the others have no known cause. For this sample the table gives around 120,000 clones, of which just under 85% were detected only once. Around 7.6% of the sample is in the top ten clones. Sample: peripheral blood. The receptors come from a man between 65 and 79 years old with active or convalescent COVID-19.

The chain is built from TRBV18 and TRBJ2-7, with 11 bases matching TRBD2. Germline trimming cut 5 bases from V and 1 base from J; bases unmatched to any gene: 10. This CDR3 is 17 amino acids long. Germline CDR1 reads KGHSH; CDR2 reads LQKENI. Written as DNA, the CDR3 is TGTGCCAGCTCAACCACCGGGACTAGCGGATCTTCCTACGAGCAGTACTTC. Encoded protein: CASSTTGTSGSSYEQYF.

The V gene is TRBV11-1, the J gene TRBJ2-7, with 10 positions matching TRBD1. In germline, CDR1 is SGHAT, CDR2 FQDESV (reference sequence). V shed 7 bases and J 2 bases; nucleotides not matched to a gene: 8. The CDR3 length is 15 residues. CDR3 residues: CASTQGQGVTYEQYF. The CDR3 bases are TGTGCCAGCACCCAAGGACAGGGGGTGACCTACGAGCAGTACTTC.

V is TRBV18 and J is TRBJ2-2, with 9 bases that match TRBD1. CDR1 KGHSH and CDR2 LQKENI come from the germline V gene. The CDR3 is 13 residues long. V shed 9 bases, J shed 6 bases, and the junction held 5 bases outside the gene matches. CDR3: CASRTGAPGELFF. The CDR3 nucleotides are TGTGCCAGTCGGACAGGGGCCCCCGGGGAGCTGTTTTTT.

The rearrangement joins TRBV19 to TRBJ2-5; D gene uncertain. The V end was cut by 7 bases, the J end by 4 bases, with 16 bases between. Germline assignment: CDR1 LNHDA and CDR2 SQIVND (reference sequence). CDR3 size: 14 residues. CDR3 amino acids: CASTSRTTRETQYF. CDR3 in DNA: TGTGCCAGTACCTCCCGCACCACAAGAGAGACCCAGTACTTC.

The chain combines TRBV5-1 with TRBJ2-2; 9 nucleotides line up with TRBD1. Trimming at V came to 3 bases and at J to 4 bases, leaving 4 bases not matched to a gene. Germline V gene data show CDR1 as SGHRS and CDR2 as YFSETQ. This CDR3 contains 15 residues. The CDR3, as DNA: TGCGCCAGCAGCTCTGGACAGGGGATCACCGGGGAGCTGTTTTTT. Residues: CASSSGQGITGELFF. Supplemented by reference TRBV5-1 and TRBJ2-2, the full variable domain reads KAGVTQTPRYLIKTRGQQVTLSCSPISGHRSVSWYQQTPGQGLQFLFEYFSETQRNKGNFPGRFSGRQFSNSRSEMNVSTLELGDSALYLCASSSGQGITGELFFGEGSRLTVL.

The DNA for the CDR3 is TGTGCCAGCTCACCTGGACTAGCTGGCGGGAGGGTCTACAATGAGCAGTTCTTC. Residues: CASSPGLAGGRVYNEQFF. This chain uses TRBV18 with TRBJ2-1, with TRBD2 identical over 9 bases. V was pared by 3 bases and J by 3 bases, with 12 bases of the junction left unmatched. Germline V gene data show CDR1 as KGHSH and CDR2 as LQKENI. CDR3 length equals 18 residues.

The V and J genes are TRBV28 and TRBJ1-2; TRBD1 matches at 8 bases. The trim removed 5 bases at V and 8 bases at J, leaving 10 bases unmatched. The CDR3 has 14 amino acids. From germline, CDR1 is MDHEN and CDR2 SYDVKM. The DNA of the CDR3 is TGTGCCAGCAGTCGCCACCGGACAGGGCGAGGCTACACCTTC. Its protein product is CASSRHRTGRGYTF.

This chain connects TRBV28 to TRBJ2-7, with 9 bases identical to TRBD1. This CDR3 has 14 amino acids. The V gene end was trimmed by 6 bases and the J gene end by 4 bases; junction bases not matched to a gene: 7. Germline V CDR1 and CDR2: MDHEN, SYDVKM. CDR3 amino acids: CASRQGALGYEQYF. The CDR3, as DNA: TGTGCCAGCAGACAGGGGGCGCTGGGGTACGAGCAGTACTTC.

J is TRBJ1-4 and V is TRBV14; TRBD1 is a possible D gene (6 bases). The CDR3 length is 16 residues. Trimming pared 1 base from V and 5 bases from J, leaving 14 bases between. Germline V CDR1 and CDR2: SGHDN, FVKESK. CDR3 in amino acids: CASSQVPGQPNEKLFF. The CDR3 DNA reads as TGTGCCAGCAGCCAAGTCCCCGGACAGCCAAATGAAAAACTGTTTTTT.

As DNA, the CDR3 is TGTGCCAGCAGCCCCGGGAGCGATGAGCAGTTCTTC. It is translated as CASSPGSDEQFF. This chain connects TRBV11-3 to TRBJ2-1, with D perhaps TRBD2 (6 bases). The ends were cut back, 5 bases at V and 8 bases at J, with 10 bases in the middle. The CDR3 runs to 12 residues. CDR1 and CDR2 (germline): SGHNT, YENEEA. The whole variable domain, filled in from reference TRBV11-3 and TRBJ2-1, reads EAGVVQSPRYKIIEKKQPVAFWCNPISGHNTLYWYLQNLGQGPELLIRYENEEAVDDSQLPKDRFSAERLKGVDSTLKIQPAELGDSAVYLCASSPGSDEQFFGPGTRLTVL.

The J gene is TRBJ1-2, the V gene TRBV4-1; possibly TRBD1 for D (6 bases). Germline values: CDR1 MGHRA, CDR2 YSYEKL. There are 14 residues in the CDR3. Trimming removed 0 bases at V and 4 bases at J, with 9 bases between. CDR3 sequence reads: CASSQDRGTYGYTF. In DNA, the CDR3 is TGCGCCAGCAGCCAAGACAGGGGAACCTATGGCTACACCTTC.

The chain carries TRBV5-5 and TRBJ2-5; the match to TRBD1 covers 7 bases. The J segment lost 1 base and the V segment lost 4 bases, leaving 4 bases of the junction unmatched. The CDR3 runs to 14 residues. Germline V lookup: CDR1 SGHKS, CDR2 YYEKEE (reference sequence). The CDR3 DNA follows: TGTGCCAGCAGCCGCGGACAGGCCCAAGAGACCCAGTACTTC. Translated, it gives CASSRGQAQETQYF. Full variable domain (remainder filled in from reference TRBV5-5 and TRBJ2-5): DAGVTQSPTHLIKTRGQQVTLRCSPISGHKSVSWYQQVLGQGPQFIFQYYEKEERGRGNFPDRFSARQFPNYSSELNVNALLLGDSALYLCASSRGQAQETQYFGPGTRLLVL.

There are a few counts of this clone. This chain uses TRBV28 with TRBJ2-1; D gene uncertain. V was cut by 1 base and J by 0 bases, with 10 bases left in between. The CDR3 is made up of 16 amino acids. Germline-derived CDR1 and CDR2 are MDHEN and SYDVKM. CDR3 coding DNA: TGTGCCAGCAGTTTATTCGGCGGAGCCTCCTACAATGAGCAGTTCTTC. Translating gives CASSLFGGASYNEQFF.

The DNA for the CDR3 is TGTGCCAGCAGCTTTGGGAGCGGTAACACAGATACGCAGTATTTT. This gives the protein CASSFGSGNTDTQYF. The V call is TRBV7-8, the J call TRBJ2-3, with D maybe TRBD2 (5 bases). V was cut by 3 bases and J by 2 bases, with 12 bases left in between. Germline loops: CDR1 SGHVS, CDR2 FQNEAQ. The CDR3 sequence is 15 residues long.

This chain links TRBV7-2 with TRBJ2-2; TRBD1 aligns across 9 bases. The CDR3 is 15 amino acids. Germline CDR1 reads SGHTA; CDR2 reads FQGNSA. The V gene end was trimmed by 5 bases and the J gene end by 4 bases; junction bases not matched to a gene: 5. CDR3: CASSNRQGGTGELFF. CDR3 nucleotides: TGTGCCAGCAGCAACCGACAGGGGGGCACCGGGGAGCTGTTTTTT.

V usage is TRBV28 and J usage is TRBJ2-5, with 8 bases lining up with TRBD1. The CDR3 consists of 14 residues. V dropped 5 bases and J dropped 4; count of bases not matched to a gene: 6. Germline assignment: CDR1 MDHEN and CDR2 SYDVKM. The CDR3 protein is CASSPGQGPETQYF. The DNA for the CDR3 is TGTGCCAGCAGTCCCGGACAGGGTCCAGAGACCCAGTACTTC.

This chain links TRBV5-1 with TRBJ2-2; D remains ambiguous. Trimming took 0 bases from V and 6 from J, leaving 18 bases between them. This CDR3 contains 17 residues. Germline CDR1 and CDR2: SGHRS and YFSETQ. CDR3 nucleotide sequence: TGCGCCAGCAGCTTGGGCCAGAGTTCGGCGAGCGCCGGGGAGCTGTTTTTT. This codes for CASSLGQSSASAGELFF. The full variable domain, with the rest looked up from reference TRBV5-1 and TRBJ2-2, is KAGVTQTPRYLIKTRGQQVTLSCSPISGHRSVSWYQQTPGQGLQFLFEYFSETQRNKGNFPGRFSGRQFSNSRSEMNVSTLELGDSALYLCASSLGQSSASAGELFFGEGSRLTVL.

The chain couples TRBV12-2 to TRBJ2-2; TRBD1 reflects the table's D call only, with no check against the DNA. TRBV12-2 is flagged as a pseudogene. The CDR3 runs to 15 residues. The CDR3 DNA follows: TGTGCAAGTCGAAACCGGGACAGGAACACCGGGGAGCTGTTTTTT. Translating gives CASRNRDRNTGELFF.

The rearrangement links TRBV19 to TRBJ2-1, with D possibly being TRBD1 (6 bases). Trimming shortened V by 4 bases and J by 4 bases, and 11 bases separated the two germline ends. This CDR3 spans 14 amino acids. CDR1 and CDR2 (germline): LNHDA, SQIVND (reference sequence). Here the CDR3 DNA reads TGTGCCAGTAGTACCCGGACAGTATACAATGAGCAGTTCTTC. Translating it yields CASSTRTVYNEQFF.